The next 28 T cell receptor beta chains were all read from a single sample in a study of Graves' ophthalmopathy and Graves' hyperthyroidism. TCR beta CDR3 regions were amplified from RNA transcripts. The authors performed first-round RT-PCR with HTBI primers and then a second-round multiplex PCR. TCRdb fed the multiplex PCR reads into MiXCR, producing one record per CDR3 protein. Of 170,000 or so distinct CDR3 sequences in the sample, 37% are singletons; the top ten hold approximately 5.5%. The sequenced sample consisted of peripheral blood. The receptors were gathered from a woman aged 40 to 50 with Graves' ophthalmopathy.

This clonotype has at least ten counts. The chain recombines TRBV9 with TRBJ2-5, with 7 nucleotides matching TRBD2. The germline gives CDR1 SGDLS, CDR2 YYNGEE. The V segment lost 3 bases and the J segment 1 base; nucleotides outside the gene matches: 3. The CDR3 runs to 14 residues. CDR3 sequence reads: CASSASGGQETQYF. The CDR3 DNA sequence: TGTGCCAGCAGCGCCTCGGGAGGCCAAGAGACCCAGTACTTC.

The chain employs TRBV19 and TRBJ2-2, with D possibly matching TRBD2 (5 bases). The CDR3 has 12 residues. Germline lookup yields CDR1 LNHDA and CDR2 SQIVND (reference sequence). Trimming cost V 11 bases and J 7 bases, with 14 bases left between them. CDR3 sequence reads: CAGRGKGGELFF. The CDR3 DNA sequence: TGTGCCGGGAGAGGGAAGGGCGGGGAGCTGTTTTTT.

The chain uses TRBV12-3 or TRBV12-4 and TRBJ1-1, with D perhaps matching TRBD1 (6 bases). The CDR3 loop spans 12 amino acids. V lost 5 bases to trimming and J lost 6 bases, with 10 bases between them. The CDR3 loop reads CASSVQGPEAFF. The CDR3, as DNA: TGTGCCAGCAGTGTACAGGGTCCTGAAGCTTTCTTT.

Many counts were recorded for this clonotype. V and J are TRBV14 and TRBJ2-4; TRBD2 agrees at 9 bases. The germline gives CDR1 SGHDN, CDR2 FVKESK. V was pared by 5 bases and J by 7 bases, with 12 bases of the junction left unmatched. The CDR3 covers 16 residues. The CDR3 spells CASSSLTGTSRNIQYF. The CDR3 DNA reads as TGTGCCAGCAGCTCCCTAACCGGGACTAGCCGGAACATTCAGTACTTC. Complete variable domain (other parts from reference TRBV14 and TRBJ2-4): EAGVTQFPSHSVIEKGQTVTLRCDPISGHDNLYWYRRVMGKEIKFLLHFVKESKQDESGMPNNRFLAERTGGTYSTLKVQPAELEDSGVYFCASSSLTGTSRNIQYFGAGTRLSVL.

This clonotype was detected many times. This chain joins TRBV12-3 or TRBV12-4 and TRBJ1-5, with no clear D. Trimming pared 1 base from V and 5 bases from J, leaving 3 bases between. CDR3 length equals 12 residues. In nucleotides, the CDR3 is TGTGCCAGCAGTTTAGGGGATCAGCCCCAGCATTTT. As protein: CASSLGDQPQHF.

The chain carries TRBV28 and TRBJ2-7, with a possible D match to TRBD1 (6 bases). CDR1 MDHEN and CDR2 SYDVKM come from the germline V gene. Trimming cost V 3 bases and J 5 bases, with 11 bases left between them. This CDR3 region has 13 residues. The CDR3 spells CASSFVQGNEQYF. In nucleotides, the CDR3 is TGTGCCAGCAGTTTTGTGCAGGGGAACGAGCAGTACTTC. Combining the CDR3 with reference TRBV28 and TRBJ2-7 gives the whole variable domain DVKVTQSSRYLVKRTGEKVFLECVQDMDHENMFWYRQDPGLGLRLIYFSYDVKMKEKGDIPEGYSVSREKKERFSLILESASTNQTSMYLCASSFVQGNEQYFGPGTRLTVT.

At least ten counts were recorded for this clonotype. V gene TRBV10-3 combines with J gene TRBJ1-2; 9 nucleotides align to TRBD1. With V trimmed by 10 bases and J by 8 bases, 14 bases remained unmatched. This CDR3 is built from 14 residues. The germline V gene encodes CDR1 ENHRY and CDR2 SYGVKD. The CDR3 sequence is CATKERQGERGYTF. The CDR3 DNA sequence: TGTGCCACCAAAGAGCGACAGGGGGAGAGGGGCTACACCTTC.

This clonotype has just a few counts. The chain has TRBV7-2 and TRBJ2-7; D is perhaps TRBD2 (5 bases). CDR3 length: 14 residues. V lost 4 bases and J lost 4, with 14 bases in between. CDR1 is SGHTA, CDR2 FQGNSA, per germline. CDR3 nucleotides: TGTGCCAGCAGCTCCCCTCCAGCGGAATACGAGCAGTACTTC. Translating it yields CASSSPPAEYEQYF.

This clonotype was counted many times. The chain has TRBV10-3 and TRBJ2-6; 7 positions agree with TRBD1. J lost 1 base, V lost 2 bases, and 2 bases had no gene match. The CDR3 is 16 amino acids. CDR1 and CDR2 from the germline V gene are ENHRY and SYGVKD. This CDR3 reads CAISENRGSGANVLTF. In DNA form, the CDR3 reads TGTGCCATCAGTGAGAACAGGGGATCTGGGGCCAACGTCCTGACTTTC.

This clonotype occurred many times. This chain links TRBV19 with TRBJ1-2, with D perhaps matching TRBD1 (6 bases). From germline, CDR1 is LNHDA and CDR2 SQIVND (reference sequence). V was cut by 5 bases and J by 3 bases, with 16 bases left in between. CDR3 size: 15 residues. CDR3 DNA: TGTGCCAGTAGTCGAAGAGGGGCAGGGGACTATGGCTACACCTTC. This translates into CASSRRGAGDYGYTF. Using reference TRBV19 and TRBJ1-2 for the parts outside the CDR3, the full variable domain is DGGITQSPKYLFRKEGQNVTLSCEQNLNHDAMYWYRQDPGQGLRLIYYSQIVNDFQKGDIAEGYSVSREKKESFPLTVTSAQKNPTAFYLCASSRRGAGDYGYTFGSGTRLTVV.

About this clonotype: At one end the junction does not follow the germline gene, possibly because of a read error. The chain couples TRBV28 to TRBJ1-2, with a weak D call TRBD1 (6 bases). Germline CDR1 MDHEN, CDR2 SYDVKM. The CDR3 runs 14 residues. The CDR3 DNA is TGTGCCAGCATACCGGGACATCCATTCTATGGCTACGCCTTC. It translates to CASIPGHPFYGYAF.

The rearrangement joins TRBV13 to TRBJ2-7; D is possibly TRBD1 (6 bases). CDR1 and CDR2 (germline): PRHDT, FYEKMQ (reference sequence). V shed 5 bases and J shed 9 bases, with 26 bases lying between them. The CDR3 covers 16 residues. The CDR3 sequence is CASSVRTASRGRGQYF. DNA of the CDR3: TGTGCCAGCAGCGTTAGGACAGCTTCCCGCGGTAGGGGGCAGTACTTC.

This clonotype was counted ten times or more. J is TRBJ1-2 and V is TRBV4-1, with TRBD1 as a possible D gene (5 bases). Trimming took off 3 bases at V and 8 bases at J, with 13 bases between the two ends. Germline V gene lookup returns CDR1 MGHRA and CDR2 YSYEKL. The CDR3 length is 13 residues. CDR3 sequence reads: CASSQRQGEGYTF. The CDR3 DNA follows: TGCGCCAGCAGCCAGCGGCAGGGCGAGGGCTACACCTTC.

The V gene is TRBV10-3, the J gene TRBJ1-1; D is undetermined. With 11 bases removed from V and 0 bases from J, the gap between germline ends came to 13 bases. From germline, CDR1 is ENHRY and CDR2 SYGVKD. This CDR3 contains 13 residues. CDR3 residues: CAESVGMNTEAFF. The CDR3 DNA reads as TGTGCCGAATCAGTGGGGATGAACACTGAAGCTTTCTTT.

The chain joins TRBV7-2 to TRBJ2-5; 8 bases agree with TRBD1. The ends lost 3 bases at V and 4 bases at J; junction bases unmatched: 7. Germline lookup yields CDR1 SGHTA and CDR2 FQGNSA. The CDR3 has 15 amino acids. This CDR3 reads CASSLDRDRGETQYF. In DNA form, the CDR3 reads TGTGCCAGCAGCTTGGACAGGGATCGGGGAGAGACCCAGTACTTC.

This clonotype was detected many times. V gene TRBV5-1 combines with J gene TRBJ1-5; D call uncertain. Germline V gene lookup returns CDR1 SGHRS and CDR2 YFSETQ. The CDR3 extends over 13 amino acids. The V end lost 0 bases, the J end lost 5 bases, and 6 bases lay between the germline ends. The CDR3: CASSLEGYQPQHF. For the CDR3, the DNA is TGCGCCAGCAGCTTGGAGGGCTATCAGCCCCAGCATTTT.

This clonotype showed up many times. The genes are TRBV28 and TRBJ1-5, with TRBD1 identical over 7 bases. Trimming removed 3 bases from V and 0 bases from J; junction bases left unmatched: 5. The CDR3 is 16 residues long. The germline gives CDR1 MDHEN, CDR2 SYDVKM. For the CDR3, the DNA is TGTGCCAGCAGTTTGTATGACAGGGATAGCAATCAGCCCCAGCATTTT. Translated, it gives CASSLYDRDSNQPQHF.

This clonotype was recorded many times. The chain carries TRBV2 and TRBJ1-1; D call uncertain. Trimming pared 3 bases from V and 2 bases from J, leaving 7 bases between. The CDR3 runs 13 residues. The V gene's germline CDR1 is SNHLY and CDR2 FYNNEI. This CDR3 reads CASSERGNTEAFF. In DNA, the CDR3 is TGTGCCAGCAGTGAGCGAGGAAACACTGAAGCTTTCTTT.

This clonotype was recorded many times. This chain uses TRBV6-2 or TRBV6-3 with TRBJ1-2, with 7 positions matching TRBD1. The germline gives CDR1 MNHEY, CDR2 SVGEGT. This CDR3 comprises 13 residues. V dropped 7 bases and J dropped 6; count of bases not matched to a gene: 8. The CDR3 spells CASNNDRANGYTF. Here the CDR3 DNA reads TGTGCCAGCAACAACGACAGGGCTAATGGCTACACCTTC.

The chain uses TRBV28 and TRBJ2-2; 8 nucleotides agree with TRBD2. Germline lookup yields CDR1 MDHEN and CDR2 SYDVKM. This CDR3 region has 16 residues. Trimming took 6 bases from V and 6 from J; bases not matched to a gene: 12. The CDR3 reads CASSGSGNRDSGELFF. The DNA of the CDR3 is TGTGCCAGCAGCGGTAGCGGGAACCGTGATTCCGGGGAGCTGTTTTTT.

This clonotype was recorded many times. The chain links TRBV19 to TRBJ1-1; D may be TRBD1 (5 bases). This CDR3 has 14 residues. The V end lost 5 bases, the J end lost 0 bases, and 10 bases lay between the germline ends. Germline values: CDR1 LNHDA, CDR2 SQIVND (reference sequence). In nucleotides, the CDR3 is TGTGCCAGTAGTCTACCAGGGATGAACACTGAAGCTTTCTTT. Protein product: CASSLPGMNTEAFF.

This clonotype showed up many times. The rearrangement links TRBV30 to TRBJ2-7, with a weak D call TRBD1 (6 bases). Per the germline V gene, CDR1 is GTSNPN and CDR2 is SVGIG (reference sequence). Trimming stripped 2 bases from V and 7 bases from J, with 9 bases between. This CDR3 contains 11 residues. The CDR3 region has the DNA TGTGCCTGGAGTCAGGGGAATGAGCAGTACTTC. Protein sequence: CAWSQGNEQYF.

This clonotype was found many times. The gene calls are TRBV9 and TRBJ2-5; maybe TRBD1 (5 bases). The CDR3 contains 15 residues. Trimming shortened V by 2 bases and J by 5 bases, and 16 bases separated the two germline ends. Per the germline V gene, CDR1 is SGDLS and CDR2 is YYNGEE. CDR3 sequence reads: CASSVHTGQEETQYF. The CDR3 bases are TGTGCCAGCAGCGTCCATACAGGTCAAGAGGAGACCCAGTACTTC.

V gene TRBV20-1 combines with J gene TRBJ1-1; 8 nucleotides line up with TRBD1. This CDR3 spans 14 amino acids. J lost 1 base, V lost 5 bases, and 6 bases had no gene match. Germline values: CDR1 DFQATT, CDR2 SNEGSKA (reference sequence). For the CDR3, the DNA is TGCAGTGCTCCCCGGACAGGGTCGAACACTGAAGCTTTCTTT. Translating it yields CSAPRTGSNTEAFF.

This clonotype was detected many times. This chain links TRBV3-1 with TRBJ2-7; TRBD1 or TRBD2 may be the D gene (5 bases each). V was trimmed by 0 bases and J by 0 bases, leaving 9 bases between them. The CDR3 is 15 residues long. Germline V gene data show CDR1 as LGHDT and CDR2 as YNNKEL (reference sequence). The DNA for the CDR3 is TGTGCCAGCAGCCAAGATGGGACCGACTCCTACGAGCAGTACTTC. Amino acid sequence: CASSQDGTDSYEQYF.

This clonotype was observed many times. This chain links TRBV12-3 or TRBV12-4 with TRBJ1-3; D gene unclear. This CDR3 is 13 amino acids long. The V gene lost 11 bases and the J gene lost 0 bases, with 11 bases spanning the gap. The CDR3 loop reads CALRELSGNTIYF. The CDR3 DNA is TGTGCCCTCCGAGAGCTCTCTGGAAACACCATATATTTT.

This clonotype showed up many times. This sequence joins TRBV20-1 and TRBJ1-5; D gene uncertain. The CDR3 sequence is 15 residues long. The V gene lost 5 bases and the J gene lost 4 bases, with 18 bases spanning the gap. Germline V CDR1 and CDR2: DFQATT, SNEGSKA (reference sequence). The CDR3 here is CSAASHREGNQPQHF. CDR3 in DNA: TGCAGTGCTGCCAGCCATCGGGAGGGAAATCAGCCCCAGCATTTT.

At least ten counts were recorded for this clonotype. The chain employs TRBV5-1 and TRBJ2-2; D call uncertain. Germline V gene data show CDR1 as SGHRS and CDR2 as YFSETQ. The CDR3 covers 15 residues. V lost 6 bases and J 2 bases, leaving 14 bases between the germline ends. The CDR3 DNA sequence: TGCGCCAGCAAATTAGGTCATTCAAACACCGGGGAGCTGTTTTTT. This gives the protein CASKLGHSNTGELFF.